The rows below give T cell receptor beta chains drawn from one sample of a study of T cell responses to AZD1222 COVID-19 vaccine. Here immunoSEQ multiplex PCR was the method, and the copy in TCRdb shows in-frame clones only, minus some. This repertoire shows 120,000 or so clones, over 75% found once; its top ten account for roughly 5.4%. Sequenced material: peripheral blood, taken on day 0 of AZD1222 vaccination. The receptors shown here come from an adult in good health. CDR3s include the opening cysteine and the closing phenylalanine or tryptophan. The D gene is left open where the match is weak. Only some rows state a clone size, as once, few, many or a class for expanded clones.

>NA|TRBJ2-3|TRBV6-4|NA
TGTGCCAGCAGTGATTCAAGTTTGGATACGCAGTATTTT
CASSDSSLDTQYF
>NA|TRBJ2-3|TRBV5-1|NA
TGCGCCAGCAGCTTCACAGGGTTGGATACGCAGTATTTT
CASSFTGLDTQYF
>NA|TRBJ1-2|TRBV6-5|NA
TGTGCCAGCAGTTTGACAGGAGATAACTATGGCTACACCTTC
CASSLTGDNYGYTF
>NA|TRBJ2-5|TRBV6-2/TRBV6-3|TRBD1
TGTGCCAGCAGTGGAGAGACAGGGAAAGGAGAGACCCAGTACTTC
CASSGETGKGETQYF
>NA|TRBJ2-1|TRBV6-4|NA
TGTGCCAGCAGTGCGGGAGACCGCAATGAGCAGTTCTTC
CASSAGDRNEQFF
>NA|TRBJ1-5|TRBV15|NA
TGTGCCACCAGGAAACCGGGACACCCCAATCAGCCCCAGCATTTT
CATRKPGHPNQPQHF
>once|TRBJ1-4|TRBV28|NA
TGTGCCAGCAGTTTATTTGGTGCAACTAATGAAAAACTGTTTTTT
CASSLFGATNEKLFF
>NA|TRBJ1-1|TRBV11-2|NA
TGTGCCAGCAGGTTACAGCCCAACACTGAAGCTTTCTTT
CASRLQPNTEAFF
>NA|TRBJ2-3|TRBV7-9|NA
TGTGCCAGCAGCTTAACGGGAGGCACAGATACGCAGTATTTT
CASSLTGGTDTQYF
>NA|TRBJ1-4|TRBV18|NA
TGTGCCAGCTCACCACCGGGGCAGGGAAATGAAAAACTGTTTTTT
CASSPPGQGNEKLFF
>NA|TRBJ2-3|TRBV18|TRBD2
TGTGCCAGCAAGGGACTAGCGGGCCCAGATACGCAGTATTTT
CASKGLAGPDTQYF
>NA|TRBJ1-2|TRBV7-2|NA
TGTGCCAGCAGCTTTGGAGGAAGTATAGGCTACACCTTC
CASSFGGSIGYTF
>NA|TRBJ1-5|TRBV28|TRBD1
TGTGCCAGCAGTCCTCCGGGACAGGGGGGGTCCCGGCCCCAGCATTTT
CASSPPGQGGSRPQHF
>NA|TRBJ1-5|TRBV15|NA
TGTGCCACCAGCGGATTTTTAAGACAGCCCCAGCATTTT
CATSGFLRQPQHF
>NA|TRBJ2-5|TRBV7-9|NA
TGTGCCAGCAGCCAGGGACAACAAATGAGGGAGACCCAGTACTTC
CASSQGQQMRETQYF
>NA|TRBJ2-1|TRBV24-1|TRBD1
TGTGCCACCAGTGAACCTCCGGGACAGGGAACTGAGGGGCAGTTCTTC
CATSEPPGQGTEGQFF
>NA|TRBJ1-2|TRBV18|NA
TGTGCCAGCTCACCTCAGACCGATTCGGGGGGCTACACCTTC
CASSPQTDSGGYTF
>few|TRBJ1-1|TRBV5-1|NA
TGCGCCAGCAGCTTGGTTCCCAGGGAGGACACTGAAGCTTTCTTT
CASSLVPREDTEAFF
>NA|TRBJ2-7|TRBV10-3|NA
TGTGCCATCAGTGCCCCCCTAGTTGGGACCTACGAGCAGTACTTC
CAISAPLVGTYEQYF
>NA|TRBJ2-1|TRBV2|TRBD2
TGTGCCAGCTGGCGGGGGACTGAGCAGTTCTTC
CASWRGTEQFF
>NA|TRBJ2-3|TRBV7-9|NA
TGTGCCAGCAGCTTAGGTGGACGGCCCTCACCAGATACGCAGTATTTT
CASSLGGRPSPDTQYF
>NA|TRBJ2-1|TRBV2|TRBD2
TGTGCCAGCAGTGCGATAGCGGGAGCCTTGGGGTTCTTC
CASSAIAGALGFF
>once|TRBJ2-1|TRBV7-9|TRBD1
TGTGCCAGCAGCTTAGGGACAGGTCTATACAATGAGCAGTTCTTC
CASSLGTGLYNEQFF
>NA|TRBJ2-7|TRBV28|TRBD1
TGTGCCAGCACCCTGGGGGGACAGGGGTACGAGCAGTACTTC
CASTLGGQGYEQYF
>once|TRBJ2-5|TRBV27|NA
TGTGCCAGCAGTGACAACGCTAGGGCAGCCCCTACGGAGACCCAGTACTTC
CASSDNARAAPTETQYF
>NA|TRBJ1-5|TRBV27|TRBD1
TGTGCCAGCAGTTCCCTGACAGGGGAGATGCCCCAGCATTTT
CASSSLTGEMPQHF
>once|TRBJ2-5|TRBV27|NA
TGTGCCAGCTGCCCCCAACAACCCCGGGGGCCAGGGGAGACCCAGTACTTC
CASCPQQPRGPGETQYF
>NA|TRBJ1-5|TRBV6-5|NA
TGTGCCAGCAGCTCCACAGGGATTGGCAATCAGCCCCAGCATTTT
CASSSTGIGNQPQHF
>NA|TRBJ2-3|TRBV5-4|NA
TGTGCCAGCAGCTTTGAGGGGGCAGATACGCAGTATTTT
CASSFEGADTQYF
>NA|TRBJ1-6|TRBV5-4|NA
TGTGCCAGCAGCTTGGGGGCCCTTGGTGGTTCACCCCTCCACTTT
CASSLGALGGSPLHF
>NA|TRBJ1-5|TRBV14|NA
TGTGCCAGCAGCCAGATTGAACCCTGGACGACTAGCAATCAGCCCCAGCATTTT
CASSQIEPWTTSNQPQHF
>few|TRBJ1-6|TRBV30|NA
TGTGCCTGGAGTTGGGGGGGTGGATCACCCCTCCACTTT
CAWSWGGGSPLHF
>once|TRBJ2-2|TRBV4-3|NA
TGCGCCAGCAGCCAAGGTGGCGGGGGCGGTACCGGGGAGCTGTTTTTT
CASSQGGGGGTGELFF
>few|TRBJ1-6|TRBV4-3|TRBD1
TGCGCCAGCAGCCAGGTACAGGGGGGATACTCAGGGGATTCACCCCTCCACTTT
CASSQVQGGYSGDSPLHF
>NA|TRBJ1-6|TRBV7-3|NA
TGTGCCAGCAGCTTGAAAGGGGTTAATTCACCCCTCCACTTT
CASSLKGVNSPLHF
>NA|TRBJ2-1|TRBV14|NA
TGTGCCAGCAGCCAAGATCAGGGTTCCTACAATGAGCAGTTCTTC
CASSQDQGSYNEQFF
>NA|TRBJ2-7|TRBV11-3|NA
TGTGCCAGCAGCCCACAGGCAGGGTACGAGCAGTACTTC
CASSPQAGYEQYF
>NA|TRBJ2-7|TRBV6-1|TRBD1
TGTGCCAGCAGTGAATATCAACAGGGGTACGAGCAGTACTTC
CASSEYQQGYEQYF
>NA|TRBJ1-2|TRBV2|NA
TGTGCCAGCAGCGAAAACCGGGGGCCCAACTATGGCTACACCTTC
CASSENRGPNYGYTF
>NA|TRBJ2-4|TRBV4-1|NA
TGCGCCAGCAGCCAAACAGAGGAAGGGGGGCAGGACATTCAGTACTTC
CASSQTEEGGQDIQYF
>NA|TRBJ1-1|TRBV28|NA
TGTGCCAGCAGTTTATACAGGACGAACACTGAAGCTTTCTTT
CASSLYRTNTEAFF
>NA|TRBJ1-1|TRBV7-8|NA
TGTGCCAGCAGCCCGACCGGAAACACTGAAGCTTTCTTT
CASSPTGNTEAFF
>NA|TRBJ1-4|TRBV19|NA
TGTGCCTCAGGTACAGGTTTTGAAAAACTGTTTTTT
CASGTGFEKLFF
>NA|TRBJ2-3|TRBV10-3|NA
TGTGCCATCAGTGAGTCAGGCACAGATACGCAGTATTTT
CAISESGTDTQYF